The clone carrying this T cell receptor beta chain was seen only a few times. Its specificity is unknown. This record belongs to a study of response to subunit inactivated influenza vaccine. Study-level findings and limits: T cells newly recruited by each seasonal influenza vaccination are few, the authors suggested.

Each CDR3 protein is one row after TCRdb ran MiXCR on the RT-PCR reads. Here the sample spans fewer than 700,000 distinct CDR3 sequences, approximately 12% being singletons. The sequence was collected from a man aged 50-59 years who received an inactivated influenza vaccine. The material sequenced was PBMCs from blood, taken 40 to 50 days after vaccination.

The CDR3 loop is CSSRVVDTQYF. The CDR3 coding sequence is TGCAGTTCCAGGGTTGTAGATACGCAGTATTTT. J is TRBJ2-3 and V is TRBV20-1; a possible D gene is TRBD1 (5 bases). This CDR3 region has 11 residues. Germline loops: CDR1 DFQATT, CDR2 SNEGSKA (reference sequence). Deletions cut 8 bases from V and 5 bases from J, with 11 bases between.